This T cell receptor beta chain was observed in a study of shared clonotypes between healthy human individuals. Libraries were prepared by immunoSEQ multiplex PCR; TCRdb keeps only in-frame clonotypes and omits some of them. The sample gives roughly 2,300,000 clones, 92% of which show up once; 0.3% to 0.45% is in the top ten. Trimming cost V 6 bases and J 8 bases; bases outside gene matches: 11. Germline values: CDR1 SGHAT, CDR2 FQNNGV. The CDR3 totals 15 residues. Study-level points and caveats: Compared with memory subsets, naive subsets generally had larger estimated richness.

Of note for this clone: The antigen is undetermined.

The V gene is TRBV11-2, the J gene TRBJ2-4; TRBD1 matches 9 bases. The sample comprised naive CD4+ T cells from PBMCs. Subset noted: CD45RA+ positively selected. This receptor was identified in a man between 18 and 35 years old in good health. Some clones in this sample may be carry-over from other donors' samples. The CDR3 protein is CASRTLVGQGYIQYF. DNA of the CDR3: TGTGCCAGCAGGACGCTGGTGGGACAGGGTTACATTCAGTACTTC.